A selection of T cell receptor beta chains follows, all from one sample in a study of blood T cells in healthy people across ages. TCRdb reprocessed the 5' RACE reads with MiXCR, giving one entry per CDR3 protein. This table holds roughly 1,500,000 distinct CDR3 sequences, 42% found once. The source material was blood. The source of these receptors is a woman under 30 in good health. CDR3s leave out the opening cysteine and the closing phenylalanine or tryptophan. A D gene is named only where the DNA matches it firmly.

j_gene	d_gene	v_gene	CDR3aa
TRBJ2-7	NA	TRBV12-5	ASGFPGRYEQY
TRBJ2-5	NA	TRBV30	AWSVGAGAQY
TRBJ2-7	TRBD2	TRBV13	ASSLGLAGGRSEQY
TRBJ2-5	NA	TRBV24-1	ATSRSGPQETQY
TRBJ2-6	NA	TRBV20-1	SARQQISSGANVLT
TRBJ1-2	NA	TRBV7-6	ASSLEGLPGGGYT
TRBJ2-4	TRBD2	TRBV7-2	ASSLARTSGRAKNIQY
TRBJ1-6	NA	TRBV6-5	ASSSLGGGDNSPLH
TRBJ2-2	NA	TRBV4-2	ASSQAAPANTGELF
TRBJ2-7	TRBD1	TRBV18	ANSPGTGVEQY
TRBJ2-2	TRBD1	TRBV11-2	ASSLQGANTGELF
TRBJ1-2	NA	TRBV4-1	ASSHSSDSNGYT
TRBJ1-1	NA	TRBV12-3/TRBV12-4	GMRLNTEAF
TRBJ2-2	TRBD1	TRBV4-2	ASRESGTGATGELF
TRBJ2-1	NA	TRBV19	ASSSMGMGLRYNEQF
TRBJ1-5	NA	TRBV18	ASSPGMDNQPQH
TRBJ1-1	NA	TRBV5-1	ASSLGKELTEAF
TRBJ2-1	NA	TRBV6-5	ASSTDSDNEQF
TRBJ2-7	NA	TRBV2	ASRRVTYEQY
TRBJ1-4	NA	TRBV4-1	ASSQVPRTRATNEKLF
TRBJ2-7	NA	TRBV2	ASIDPIGSYEQY
TRBJ2-1	NA	TRBV2	ASTGVGGTWGDEQF
TRBJ2-3	NA	TRBV3-1	ASSPKTDTQY
TRBJ1-1	TRBD1	TRBV4-1	ASSQPDRGRSPEAF
TRBJ2-1	TRBD2	TRBV5-1	ASSTGRDYNEQF
NA	TRBD2	TRBV10-3	AIRGTSGYEQY
TRBJ2-3	NA	TRBV14	ASSQEGSTGRNTQY
TRBJ2-1	TRBD2	TRBV7-9	ASSPRRGGSNEQF
TRBJ2-2	NA	TRBV11-2	ASTLTGSSGAGELF
NA	TRBD2	TRBV7-2	ASSLGGDLATQY
TRBJ1-2	TRBD1	TRBV12-3/TRBV12-4	ASSLIGTGGGYT
TRBJ1-1	NA	TRBV12-3/TRBV12-4	ASSPAGQSYGLEAF
TRBJ2-1	TRBD2	TRBV12-3/TRBV12-4	ASRRTSGRGEQF
TRBJ2-5	TRBD2	TRBV7-2	ASRLGGLRETQY